This TCR beta chain emerged from a study of shared clonotypes between healthy human individuals. The CDR3 covers 14 residues. V lost 1 base and J lost 4, with 10 bases in between. CDR1 MGHRA and CDR2 YSYEKL come from the germline V gene. It was across several immunoSEQ plates that each subset's genomic DNA was evenly split. Method: immunoSEQ multiplex PCR; TCRdb's copy keeps in-frame clones and lacks some. The profile covers 500,000 to 550,000 clones, with 95% to 97% appearing a single time and about 0.059% taken by the ten largest. This TCR came from a woman under 40 in good health. Sequencing was performed on naive CD4+ T cells sorted from blood. As for subset: CD45RA+ positively selected. The genes are TRBV4-1 and TRBJ1-2, with D possibly TRBD1 on 6 matching bases. The CDR3 sequence is CASSQVGTPYGYTF. CDR3 nucleotides: TGCGCCAGCAGCCAAGTTGGGACACCCTATGGCTACACCTTC.